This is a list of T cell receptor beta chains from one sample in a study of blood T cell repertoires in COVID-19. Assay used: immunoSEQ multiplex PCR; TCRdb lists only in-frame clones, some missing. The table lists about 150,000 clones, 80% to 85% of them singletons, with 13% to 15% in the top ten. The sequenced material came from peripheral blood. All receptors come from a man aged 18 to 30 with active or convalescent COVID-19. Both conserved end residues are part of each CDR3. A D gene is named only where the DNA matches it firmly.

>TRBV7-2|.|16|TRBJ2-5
CASTPQWGGLGETQYF
TGTGCCAGCACCCCTCAATGGGGGGGGCTTGGGGAGACCCAGTACTTC
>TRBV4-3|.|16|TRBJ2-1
CASSQGLSASYNEQFF
TGCGCCAGCAGCCAAGGCCTTAGCGCGAGCTACAATGAGCAGTTCTTC
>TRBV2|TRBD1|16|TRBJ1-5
CASSVTGGWGNQPQHF
TGTGCCAGCAGTGTAACAGGGGGCTGGGGCAATCAGCCCCAGCATTTT
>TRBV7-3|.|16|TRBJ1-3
CASSLNAASSGNTIYF
TGTGCCAGCAGCTTAAACGCAGCGAGCTCTGGAAACACCATATATTTT
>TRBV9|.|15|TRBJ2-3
CASSVLARSTDTQYF
TGTGCCAGCAGCGTGCTAGCGCGTAGCACAGATACGCAGTATTTT
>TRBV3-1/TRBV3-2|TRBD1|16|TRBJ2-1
CASSQYRGQGYNEQFF
TGTGCCAGCAGCCAGTACCGGGGACAGGGATACAATGAGCAGTTCTTC
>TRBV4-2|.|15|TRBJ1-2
CASSQDLGTDYGYTF
TGTGCCAGCAGCCAAGATCTAGGCACTGACTATGGCTACACCTTC
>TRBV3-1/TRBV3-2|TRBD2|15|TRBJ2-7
CASSPRLAEAYEQYF
TGTGCCAGCAGCCCTCGACTAGCGGAGGCATACGAGCAGTACTTC
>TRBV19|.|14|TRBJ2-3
CASAGTVTSDTQYF
TGTGCCAGTGCCGGGACTGTCACATCCGATACGCAGTATTTT
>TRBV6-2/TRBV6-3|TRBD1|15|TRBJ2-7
CASSPGTGGTYEQYF
TGTGCCAGCAGTCCCGGGACAGGGGGCACCTACGAGCAGTACTTC
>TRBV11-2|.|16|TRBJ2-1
CASRLRSDSLGNEQFF
TGTGCCAGCAGGCTTAGGTCGGACTCCCTCGGCAATGAGCAGTTCTTC
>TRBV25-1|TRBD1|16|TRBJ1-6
CASSEQGGQYNSPLHF
TGTGCCAGCAGTGAACAGGGGGGACAGTATAATTCACCCCTCCACTTT
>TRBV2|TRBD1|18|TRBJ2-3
CASRTGTGGVILTDTQYF
TGTGCCAGCAGGACCGGGACAGGGGGCGTAATCCTCACAGATACGCAGTATTTT
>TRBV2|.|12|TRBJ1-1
CASSVSSREAFF
TGTGCCAGCAGTGTTTCAAGCCGTGAAGCTTTCTTT
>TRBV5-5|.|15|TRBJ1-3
CASSPLGVSGNTIYF
TGTGCCAGCAGCCCCTTGGGAGTCTCTGGAAACACCATATATTTT